This paragraph reports one T cell receptor (beta chain). The antigen remains undetermined. The junction does not match germline at one end; this may be a read error. Clones were read by immunoSEQ multiplex PCR, and TCRdb kept only the in-frame ones, dropping some. The sample consists of 100,000 to 150,000 clones, more than 75% of them appearing once. This sample was taken from a study of radiation and T cells in renal cell carcinoma. Findings of the study overall: Top tumor clonotypes rose in blood 2 weeks post-radiation, then contracted. Baseline intratumoral clonotype presence is unknown without pretreatment biopsies.

Time point denoted: blood 2 weeks post-SBRT. The treatment denotes: 15 Gy SBRT to primary tumor, nephrectomy 4 weeks later. This CDR3 contains 13 residues. Germline CDR1 SSHAT, CDR2 FNYEAQ (reference sequence). The clonotype was recovered from a woman in her sixties or seventies with renal cell carcinoma. This sequence joins TRBV7-7 and TRBJ2-5; D is perhaps TRBD1 or TRBD2 (5 bases each). Sample: blood, taken from a patient whose treatment included radiotherapy and nephrectomy. Here the CDR3 DNA reads TGTGCTAGCAGCTTACGGGGCAAGGAGACCCAGTACTTC. Translated: CASSLRGKETQYF.